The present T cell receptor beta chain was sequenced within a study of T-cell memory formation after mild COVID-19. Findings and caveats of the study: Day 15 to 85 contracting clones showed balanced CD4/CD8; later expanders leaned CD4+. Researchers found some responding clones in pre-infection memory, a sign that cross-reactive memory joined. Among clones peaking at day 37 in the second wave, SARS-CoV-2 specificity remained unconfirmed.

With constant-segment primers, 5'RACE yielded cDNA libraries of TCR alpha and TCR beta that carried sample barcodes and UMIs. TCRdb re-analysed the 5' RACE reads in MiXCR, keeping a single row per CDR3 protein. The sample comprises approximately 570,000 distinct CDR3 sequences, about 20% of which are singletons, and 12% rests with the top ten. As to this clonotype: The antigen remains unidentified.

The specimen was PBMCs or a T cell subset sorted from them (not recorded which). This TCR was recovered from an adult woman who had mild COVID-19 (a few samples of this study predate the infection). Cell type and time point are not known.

CDR3 DNA sequence: TGTGCCAGCAGCTTAGGACTAGGCGGGACCGGGGAGCTGTTTTTT. Encoded protein: CASSLGLGGTGELFF. The chain carries TRBV7-3 and TRBJ2-2, with 7 bases matching TRBD2. The V gene end was trimmed by 2 bases and the J gene end by 5 bases; junction bases not matched to a gene: 5. Germline V gene sequence: CDR1 SGHTA, CDR2 FQGTGA. This CDR3 is built from 15 residues.